The 26 T cell receptor beta chains reported below all come from one sample, sequenced in a study of T cell responses to AZD1222 COVID-19 vaccine (dated by TCRdb to the early 2020s). Library preparation used the immunoSEQ multiplex PCR assay. As stored in TCRdb, this immuneACCESS dataset retains in-frame rearrangements with V and J assigned. A fraction of the clones does not appear; measured against another copy, unresolved V genes explain less than half of the discrepancy, and the remainder lacks a known reason. This sample is represented by 110,000 to 150,000 clones; 75% to 90% of them were singletons. About 1.5% of the sample goes to the ten largest clones. The time point label, as the study defines it: baseline before first vaccination. The source material was peripheral blood, sampled on day 0 of AZD1222 vaccination. The receptors derive from an adult in good health.

This clone occurred once. The gene calls are TRBV19 and TRBJ2-7; 9 bases are a match to TRBD1. Germline V gene lookup returns CDR1 LNHDA and CDR2 SQIVND (reference sequence). The CDR3 totals 15 residues. With V trimmed by 6 bases and J by 3 bases, 9 bases remained unmatched. The CDR3 DNA follows: TGTGCCAGTAGACCCGGGACAGGGTCCATCTACGAGCAGTACTTC. Translation gives CASRPGTGSIYEQYF.

The chain links TRBV5-4 to TRBJ1-2; D is possibly TRBD1 (6 bases). Germline loops: CDR1 SGHNT, CDR2 YYREEE (reference sequence). The length of the CDR3 is 13 residues. V lost 0 bases and J 8 bases, leaving 11 bases between the germline ends. The DNA of the CDR3 is TGTGCCAGCAGCTTGGGGGGGGCTCGAGGCTACACCTTC. Translated: CASSLGGARGYTF.

The gene calls are TRBV6-5 and TRBJ1-5; D is possibly TRBD1 (5 bases). In germline, CDR1 is MNHEY, CDR2 SVGAGI. This CDR3 comprises 15 residues. Between the trimmed V and J ends, which lost 6 bases and 0 bases, there was a span of 12 bases. In DNA form, the CDR3 reads TGTGCCAGCAGACCCCAGGGCAATAGCAATCAGCCCCAGCATTTT. This translates into CASRPQGNSNQPQHF.

This clone turned up a few times. The chain is built from TRBV6-4 and TRBJ2-1; 13 bases map to TRBD2. CDR1 and CDR2 (germline): MRHNA, SNTAGT. This CDR3 has 13 residues. J gave up 10 bases and V 5 bases, and 2 bases lay outside the gene matches. This CDR3 is CASSPGLAGEQFF. The CDR3 coding sequence is TGTGCCAGCAGTCCGGGACTAGCGGGAGAGCAGTTCTTC.

This clone came up once. The chain couples TRBV19 to TRBJ1-2; TRBD1 matches 12 bases. The CDR3 loop spans 15 amino acids. V lost 6 bases to trimming and J lost 2 bases; unmatched junction nucleotides: 4. Germline V gives CDR1 LNHDA, CDR2 SQIVND (reference sequence). The CDR3 reads CASSRDRGRNYGYTF. The CDR3 DNA sequence: TGTGCCAGTAGCCGGGACAGGGGGCGAAACTATGGCTACACCTTC.

The V call is TRBV9, the J call TRBJ1-2, with D perhaps TRBD1 (6 bases). The germline V gene encodes CDR1 SGDLS and CDR2 YYNGEE. This CDR3 has 18 residues. Trimming cost V 7 bases and J 0 bases, with 25 bases left between them. The CDR3 reads CASGDNRDIPSSNYGYTF. The CDR3 coding sequence is TGTGCCAGCGGTGACAACCGGGACATCCCGTCCTCTAACTATGGCTACACCTTC.

V usage is TRBV12-3 or TRBV12-4 and J usage is TRBJ1-1, with no clear D. V gave up 6 bases and J gave up 2 bases, with 10 bases separating them. The CDR3 length is 13 residues. The DNA for the CDR3 is TGTGCCAGCAGCCCAGTCGGCAACACTGAAGCTTTCTTT. Protein: CASSPVGNTEAFF.

The CDR3 DNA reads TGTGCCAGTAGTAAAGGGACACCGAACACTGAAGCTTTCTTT. Its protein is CASSKGTPNTEAFF. The genes are TRBV19 and TRBJ1-1; maybe TRBD1 (6 bases). Trimming removed 4 bases from V and 1 base from J, with 10 bases in between. The germline CDR1 and CDR2 sequences are LNHDA and SQIVND (reference sequence). This CDR3 spans 14 amino acids. Using reference TRBV19 and TRBJ1-1 for the parts outside the CDR3, the full variable domain is DGGITQSPKYLFRKEGQNVTLSCEQNLNHDAMYWYRQDPGQGLRLIYYSQIVNDFQKGDIAEGYSVSREKKESFPLTVTSAQKNPTAFYLCASSKGTPNTEAFFGQGTRLTVV.

The chain links TRBV18 to TRBJ2-5; 9 bases match TRBD2. V was pared by 3 bases and J by 5 bases, with 4 bases of the junction left unmatched. The CDR3 has 14 residues. Per germline, CDR1 KGHSH and CDR2 LQKENI. The CDR3 coding sequence is TGTGCCAGCTCACCCTTAGCGGGAGCGGAGACCCAGTACTTC. Protein product: CASSPLAGAETQYF.

This clone was picked up one time. The genes are TRBV7-2 and TRBJ1-1, with a weak D call TRBD1 (5 bases). Germline V CDR1 and CDR2: SGHTA, FQGNSA. The CDR3 spans 15 residues. The V gene lost 5 bases and the J gene lost 2 bases, with 15 bases spanning the gap. CDR3 residues: CASSTVGGGNTEAFF. Here the CDR3 DNA reads TGTGCCAGCAGCACAGTGGGGGGTGGTAACACTGAAGCTTTCTTT.

This chain connects TRBV10-3 to TRBJ2-1, with 8 positions matching TRBD2. The V and J ends lost 2 bases and 0 bases, in that order; junction bases with no gene match: 0. This CDR3 has 15 residues. Germline CDR1 reads ENHRY; CDR2 reads SYGVKD. CDR3 nucleotides: TGTGCCATCAGTGAGACTAGCGGCTCCTACAATGAGCAGTTCTTC. Protein sequence: CAISETSGSYNEQFF.

CDR3 DNA sequence: TGTGCCAGCAGTTGGCGACAGGCAAATTCACCCCTCCACTTT. Encoded protein: CASSWRQANSPLHF. The chain joins TRBV6-5 to TRBJ1-6; TRBD1 might be the D (6 bases). This CDR3 contains 14 residues. V lost 4 bases and J lost 7, with 11 bases in between. Germline V lookup: CDR1 MNHEY, CDR2 SVGAGI.

The chain uses TRBV11-2 and TRBJ1-1; D may be TRBD1 (5 bases). V was pared by 3 bases and J by 5 bases, with 13 bases between. The CDR3 consists of 14 residues. In germline, CDR1 is SGHAT, CDR2 FQNNGV. For the CDR3, the DNA is TGTGCCAGCAGCTTCGGGGGGGTGGAGACTGAAGCTTTCTTT. Translation: CASSFGGVETEAFF.

This clone has just a few counts. The chain has TRBV7-9 and TRBJ2-7, with D perhaps TRBD2 (5 bases). Trimming removed 1 base from V and 3 bases from J, with 13 bases in between. This CDR3 is 15 amino acids long. CDR1 is SEHNR and CDR2 is FQNEAQ in the germline V gene (reference sequence). The CDR3 DNA follows: TGTGCCAGCAGCTTAGGGGGAGCTAGACTCTACGAGCAGTACTTC. Protein sequence: CASSLGGARLYEQYF.

This sequence joins TRBV7-9 and TRBJ1-1, with no clear D. Trimming shortened V by 5 bases and J by 1 base, and 11 bases separated the two germline ends. This CDR3 comprises 14 residues. CDR1 and CDR2 (germline): SEHNR, FQNEAQ (reference sequence). CDR3 DNA sequence: TGTGCCAGCAGCCCCTTTGGAGGGAACACTGAAGCTTTCTTT. Translated: CASSPFGGNTEAFF.

The J gene is TRBJ1-2, the V gene TRBV5-4; 9 bases are a match to TRBD1. V lost 6 bases, J lost 6 bases, and 12 bases stayed unmatched. Looked up from germline, CDR1 is SGHNT and CDR2 is YYREEE (reference sequence). This CDR3 region has 15 residues. The CDR3: CASTRGDREADGYTF. The CDR3 region has the DNA TGTGCCAGCACTAGAGGGGACAGGGAAGCGGATGGCTACACCTTC.

On this clone: In the same sample, other DNA sequences code for this CDR3. This sequence joins TRBV5-1 and TRBJ1-1; D call uncertain. This CDR3 spans 14 amino acids. Trimming shortened V by 0 bases and J by 0 bases, and 6 bases separated the two germline ends. Germline V gene sequence: CDR1 SGHRS, CDR2 YFSETQ. The CDR3 sequence: CASSLGLLNTEAFF. The CDR3 coding sequence is TGCGCCAGCAGCTTGGGATTGTTGAACACTGAAGCTTTCTTT.

The chain employs TRBV2 and TRBJ2-1; D may correspond to TRBD1 or TRBD2 (6 bases each). V was shortened by 7 bases and J by 6 bases, with 10 bases between the two germline ends. CDR3 size: 12 residues. Germline CDR1 is SNHLY and CDR2 is FYNNEI. The CDR3 nucleotides read TGTGCCAGCATCGGGGGCCGCAATGAGCAGTTCTTC. It translates to CASIGGRNEQFF.

CDR3 DNA sequence: TGTGCCATCAGTGACCCGCGCTCGACTACAGGGAACACTGAAGCTTTCTTT. Its protein product is CAISDPRSTTGNTEAFF. The chain recombines TRBV10-3 with TRBJ1-1; possibly TRBD1 for D (5 bases). Germline-derived CDR1 and CDR2 are ENHRY and SYGVKD. Trimming shortened V by 3 bases and J by 1 base, and 18 bases separated the two germline ends. This CDR3 has 17 amino acids.

The rearrangement links TRBV6-5 to TRBJ2-2, with 9 bases fitting TRBD2. This CDR3 is 14 amino acids long. The ends lost 5 bases at V and 4 bases at J; junction bases unmatched: 2. Germline CDR1 reads MNHEY; CDR2 reads SVGAGI. The CDR3 region has the DNA TGTGCCAGCAGTCGGACTAGCGCCACCGGGGAGCTGTTTTTT. Protein product: CASSRTSATGELFF.

The rearrangement links TRBV12-5 to TRBJ1-6; a possible D gene is TRBD1 (6 bases). In germline, CDR1 is LGHNT, CDR2 FRNRAP. This CDR3 is 18 amino acids long. V dropped 6 bases and J dropped 6 bases, with 24 bases sitting between them. The CDR3 here is CASGRGDMRGQFNSPLHF. DNA for the CDR3: TGTGCTAGTGGCCGCGGTGACATGAGAGGACAGTTTAATTCACCCCTCCACTTT.

The chain links TRBV29-1 to TRBJ2-2; TRBD1 matches 7 bases. V dropped 6 bases and J dropped 0; count of bases not matched to a gene: 1. The CDR3 covers 13 residues. CDR1 SQVTM and CDR2 ANQGSEA come from the germline V gene. The DNA for the CDR3 is TGCAGCGTCGGGACAGCGAACACCGGGGAGCTGTTTTTT. Translated: CSVGTANTGELFF.

The chain carries TRBV3-1 (or the pseudogene TRBV3-2) and TRBJ1-1; 7 nucleotides match TRBD1. V lost 6 bases and J lost 5; bases outside the gene matches: 6. CDR3 size: 13 residues. Germline V gene lookup returns CDR1 LGHDT and CDR2 YNNKEL (reference sequence). The CDR3 region is CASSRGGRTEAFF. The CDR3 nucleotides read TGTGCCAGCAGTAGAGGGGGCAGGACTGAAGCTTTCTTT.

This rearrangement joins TRBV6-5 to TRBJ1-5, with D possibly being TRBD1 (5 bases). Trimming removed 5 bases at V and 6 bases at J, with 17 bases between. The CDR3 sequence is 15 residues long. CDR1 MNHEY and CDR2 SVGAGI come from the germline V gene. This CDR3 reads CASSRGGGIAQPQHF. As DNA, the CDR3 is TGTGCCAGCAGTCGGGGGGGAGGTATCGCTCAGCCCCAGCATTTT.

The CDR3 loop is CASSAVGRGRTGELFF. CDR3 bases: TGTGCCAGCAGCGCGGTAGGCAGGGGACGCACCGGGGAGCTGTTTTTT. The V call is TRBV6-2 or TRBV6-3, the J call TRBJ2-2; possible D gene TRBD1, 6 bases. V lost 6 bases to trimming and J lost 4 bases, with 18 bases between them. The CDR3 length is 16 residues. Germline CDR1 reads MNHEY; CDR2 reads SVGEGT.

The chain carries TRBV24-1 and TRBJ2-1; D tentatively fits TRBD1 or TRBD2 (7 bases each). The CDR3 has 13 amino acids. Per the germline V gene, CDR1 is KGHDR and CDR2 is SFDVKD. Trimming left V 8 bases short and J 2 bases short, with 9 bases between. The CDR3 sequence: CATTGGAYNEQFF. CDR3 nucleotides: TGTGCCACCACAGGGGGGGCCTACAATGAGCAGTTCTTC.